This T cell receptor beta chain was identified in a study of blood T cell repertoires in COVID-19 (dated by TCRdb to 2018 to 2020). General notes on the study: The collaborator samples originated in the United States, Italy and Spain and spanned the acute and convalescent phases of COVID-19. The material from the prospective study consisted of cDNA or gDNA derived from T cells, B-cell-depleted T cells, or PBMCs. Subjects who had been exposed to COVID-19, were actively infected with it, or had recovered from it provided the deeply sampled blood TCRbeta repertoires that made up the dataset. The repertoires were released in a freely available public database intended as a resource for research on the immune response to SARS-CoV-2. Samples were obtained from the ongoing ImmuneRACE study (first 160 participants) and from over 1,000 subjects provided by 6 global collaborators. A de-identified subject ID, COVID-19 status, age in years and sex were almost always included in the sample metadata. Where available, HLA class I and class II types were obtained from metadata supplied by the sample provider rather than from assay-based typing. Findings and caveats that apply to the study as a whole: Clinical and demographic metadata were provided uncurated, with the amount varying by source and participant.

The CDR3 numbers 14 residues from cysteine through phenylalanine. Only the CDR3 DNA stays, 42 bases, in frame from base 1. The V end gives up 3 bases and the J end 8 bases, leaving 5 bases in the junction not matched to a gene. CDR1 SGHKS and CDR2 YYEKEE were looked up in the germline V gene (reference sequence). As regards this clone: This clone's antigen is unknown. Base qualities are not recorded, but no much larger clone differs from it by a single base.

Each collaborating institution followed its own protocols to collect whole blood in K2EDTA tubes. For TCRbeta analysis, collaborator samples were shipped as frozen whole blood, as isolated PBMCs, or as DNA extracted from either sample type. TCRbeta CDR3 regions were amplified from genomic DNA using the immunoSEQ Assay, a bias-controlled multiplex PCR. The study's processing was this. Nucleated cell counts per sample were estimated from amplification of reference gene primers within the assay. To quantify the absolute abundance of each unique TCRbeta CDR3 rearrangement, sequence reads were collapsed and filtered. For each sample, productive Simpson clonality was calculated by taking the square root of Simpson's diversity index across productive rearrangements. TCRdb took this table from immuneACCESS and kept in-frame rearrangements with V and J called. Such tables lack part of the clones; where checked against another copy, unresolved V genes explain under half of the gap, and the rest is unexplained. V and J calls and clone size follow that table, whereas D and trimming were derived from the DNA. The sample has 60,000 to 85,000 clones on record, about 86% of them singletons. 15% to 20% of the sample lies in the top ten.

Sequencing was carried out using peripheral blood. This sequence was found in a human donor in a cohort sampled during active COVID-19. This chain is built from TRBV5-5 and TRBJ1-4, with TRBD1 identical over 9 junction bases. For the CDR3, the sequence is CASSYRDREEKLFF. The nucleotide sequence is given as TGTGCCAGCAGCTACCGGGACAGGGAGGAAAAACTGTTTTTT.